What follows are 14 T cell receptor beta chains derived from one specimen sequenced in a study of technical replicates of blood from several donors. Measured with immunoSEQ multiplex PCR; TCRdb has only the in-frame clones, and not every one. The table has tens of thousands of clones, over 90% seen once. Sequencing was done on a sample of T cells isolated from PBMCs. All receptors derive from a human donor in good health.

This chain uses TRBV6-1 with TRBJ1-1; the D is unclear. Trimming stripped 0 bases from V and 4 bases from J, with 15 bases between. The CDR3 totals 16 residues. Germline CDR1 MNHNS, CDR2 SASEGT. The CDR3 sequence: CASSEARYRPITEAFF. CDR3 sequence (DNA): TGTGCCAGCAGTGAAGCGCGTTACAGACCCATCACTGAAGCTTTCTTT.

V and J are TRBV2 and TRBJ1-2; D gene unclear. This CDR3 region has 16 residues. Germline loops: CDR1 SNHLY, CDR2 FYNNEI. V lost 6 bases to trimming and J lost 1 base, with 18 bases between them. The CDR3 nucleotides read TGTGCCAGCAGCAAATCTATAAATCCAAATAACTATGGCTACACCTTC. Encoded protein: CASSKSINPNNYGYTF.

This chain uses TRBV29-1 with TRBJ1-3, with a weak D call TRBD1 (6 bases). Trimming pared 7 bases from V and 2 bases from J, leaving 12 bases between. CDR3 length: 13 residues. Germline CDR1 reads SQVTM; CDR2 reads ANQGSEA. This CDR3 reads CSARGGAGNTIYF. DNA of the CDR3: TGCAGCGCAAGGGGGGGCGCTGGAAACACCATATATTTT.

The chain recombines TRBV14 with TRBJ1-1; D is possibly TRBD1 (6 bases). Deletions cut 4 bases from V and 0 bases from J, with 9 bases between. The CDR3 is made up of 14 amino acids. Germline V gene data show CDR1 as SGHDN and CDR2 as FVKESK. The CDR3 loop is CASSPQGMNTEAFF. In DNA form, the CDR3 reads TGTGCCAGCAGCCCACAGGGTATGAACACTGAAGCTTTCTTT.

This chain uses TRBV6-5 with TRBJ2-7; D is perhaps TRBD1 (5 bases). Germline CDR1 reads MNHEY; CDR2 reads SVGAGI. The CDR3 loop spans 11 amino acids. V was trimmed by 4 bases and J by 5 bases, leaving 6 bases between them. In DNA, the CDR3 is TGTGCCAGCAGTTCAGGGAACGAGCAGTACTTC. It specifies CASSSGNEQYF.

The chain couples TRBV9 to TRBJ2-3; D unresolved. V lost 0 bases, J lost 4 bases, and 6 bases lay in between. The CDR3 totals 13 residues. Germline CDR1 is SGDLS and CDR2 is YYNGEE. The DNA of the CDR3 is TGTGCCAGCAGCGTAGACCAGGCAGATACGCAGTATTTT. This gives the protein CASSVDQADTQYF.

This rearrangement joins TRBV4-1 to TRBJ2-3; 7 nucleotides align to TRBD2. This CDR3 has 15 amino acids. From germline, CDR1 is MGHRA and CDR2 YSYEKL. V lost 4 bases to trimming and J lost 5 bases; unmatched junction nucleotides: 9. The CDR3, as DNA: TGCGCCAGCAGCCTCCTACTAGCGACGGGAGATACGCAGTATTTT. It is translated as CASSLLLATGDTQYF.

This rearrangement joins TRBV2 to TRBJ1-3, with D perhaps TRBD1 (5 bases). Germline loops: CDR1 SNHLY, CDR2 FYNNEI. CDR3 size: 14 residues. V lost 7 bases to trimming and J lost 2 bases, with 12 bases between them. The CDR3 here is CASILDNTGNTIYF. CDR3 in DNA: TGTGCCAGCATCTTGGACAATACTGGAAACACCATATATTTT.

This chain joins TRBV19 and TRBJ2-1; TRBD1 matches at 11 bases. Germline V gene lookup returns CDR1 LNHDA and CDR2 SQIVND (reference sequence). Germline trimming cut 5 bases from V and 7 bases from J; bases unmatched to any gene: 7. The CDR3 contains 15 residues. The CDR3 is CASSFTRDRGNEQFF. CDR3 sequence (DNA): TGTGCCAGTAGTTTTACTAGGGACAGGGGGAATGAGCAGTTCTTC.

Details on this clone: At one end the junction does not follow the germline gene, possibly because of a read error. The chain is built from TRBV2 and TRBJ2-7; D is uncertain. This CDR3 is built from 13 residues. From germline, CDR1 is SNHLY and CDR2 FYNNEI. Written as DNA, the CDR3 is TGTGCCAGCAGTGAAGGTGAAGTTTACGGGCAGTACTTC. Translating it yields CASSEGEVYGQYF.

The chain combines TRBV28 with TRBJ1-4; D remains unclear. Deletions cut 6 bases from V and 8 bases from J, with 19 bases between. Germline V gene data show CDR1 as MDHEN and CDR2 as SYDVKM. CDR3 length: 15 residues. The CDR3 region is CASSYKPGNAEKLFF. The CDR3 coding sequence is TGTGCCAGCAGCTACAAACCGGGAAATGCGGAAAAACTGTTTTTT.

In DNA, the CDR3 is TGTGCCAGCAGCTTAGCGGACGAGCAGTACTTC. This translates into CASSLADEQYF. The rearrangement uses TRBV11-3 and TRBJ2-7; the D is unclear. The CDR3 runs to 11 residues. Trimming took 1 base from V and 5 from J, leaving 3 bases between them. CDR1 and CDR2 from the germline V gene are SGHNT and YENEEA.

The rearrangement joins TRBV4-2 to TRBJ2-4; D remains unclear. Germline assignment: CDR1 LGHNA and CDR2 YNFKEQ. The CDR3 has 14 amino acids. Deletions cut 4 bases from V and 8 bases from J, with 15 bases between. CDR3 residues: CASSPRLEDDIQYF. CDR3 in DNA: TGTGCCAGCAGCCCCCGGTTAGAGGATGACATTCAGTACTTC.

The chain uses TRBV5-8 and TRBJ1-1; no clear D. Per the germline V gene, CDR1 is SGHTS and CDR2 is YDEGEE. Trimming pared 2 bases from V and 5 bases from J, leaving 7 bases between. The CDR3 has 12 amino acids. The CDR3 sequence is CASSFLRTEAFF. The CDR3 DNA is TGTGCCAGCAGCTTTCTGAGGACTGAAGCTTTCTTT.